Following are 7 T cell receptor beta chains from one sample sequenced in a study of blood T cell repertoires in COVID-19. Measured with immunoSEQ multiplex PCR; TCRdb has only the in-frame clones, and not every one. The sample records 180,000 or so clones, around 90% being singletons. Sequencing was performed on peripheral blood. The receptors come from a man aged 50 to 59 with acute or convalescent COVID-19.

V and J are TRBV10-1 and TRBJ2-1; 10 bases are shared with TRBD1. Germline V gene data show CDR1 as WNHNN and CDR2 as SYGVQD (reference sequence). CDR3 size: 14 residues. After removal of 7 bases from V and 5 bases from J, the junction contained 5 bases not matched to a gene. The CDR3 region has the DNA TGCGCCAGCAACCAGGACAGGGGGGACAATGAGCAGTTCTTC. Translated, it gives CASNQDRGDNEQFF.

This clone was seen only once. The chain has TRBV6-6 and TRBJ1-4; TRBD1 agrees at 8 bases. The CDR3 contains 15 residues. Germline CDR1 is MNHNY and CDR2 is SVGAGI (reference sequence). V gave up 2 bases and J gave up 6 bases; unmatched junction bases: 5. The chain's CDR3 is CASSYKPDRDEKLFF. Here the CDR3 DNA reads TGTGCCAGCAGTTACAAACCGGACAGGGATGAAAAACTGTTTTTT.

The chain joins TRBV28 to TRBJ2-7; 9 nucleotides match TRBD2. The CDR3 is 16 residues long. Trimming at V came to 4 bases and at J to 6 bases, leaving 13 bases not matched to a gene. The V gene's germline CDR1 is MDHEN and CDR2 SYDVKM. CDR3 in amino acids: CASSSRGAGGPLEQYV. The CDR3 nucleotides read TGTGCCAGCAGTTCCCGTGGAGCGGGGGGCCCCCTCGAGCAGTACGTC.

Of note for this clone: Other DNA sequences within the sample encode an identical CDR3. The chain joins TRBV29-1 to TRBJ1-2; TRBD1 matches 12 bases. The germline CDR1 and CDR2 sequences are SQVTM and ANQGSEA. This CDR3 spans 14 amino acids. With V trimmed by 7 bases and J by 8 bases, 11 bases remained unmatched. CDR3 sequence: CSARKGQGAGGYTF. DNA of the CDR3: TGCAGCGCGCGAAAGGGACAGGGGGCGGGGGGCTACACCTTC.

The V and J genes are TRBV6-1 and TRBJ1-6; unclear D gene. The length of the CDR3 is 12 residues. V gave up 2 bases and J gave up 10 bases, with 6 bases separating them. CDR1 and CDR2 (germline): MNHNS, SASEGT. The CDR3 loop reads CASSEFRSPLHF. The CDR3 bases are TGTGCCAGCAGTGAATTCCGGTCACCCCTCCACTTT.

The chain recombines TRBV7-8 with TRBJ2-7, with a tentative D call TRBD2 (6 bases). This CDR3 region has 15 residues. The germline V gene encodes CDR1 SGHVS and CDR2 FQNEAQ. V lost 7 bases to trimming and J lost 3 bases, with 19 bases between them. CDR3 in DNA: TGTGCCAGCACTTCCTCGTTAGCGGACGGCTACGAGCAGTACTTC. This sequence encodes CASTSSLADGYEQYF.

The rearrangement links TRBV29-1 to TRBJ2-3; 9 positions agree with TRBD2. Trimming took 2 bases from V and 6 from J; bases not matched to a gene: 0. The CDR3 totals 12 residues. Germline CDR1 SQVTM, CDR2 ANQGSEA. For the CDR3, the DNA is TGCAGCGTTGAACTAGCGGGGGATACGCAGTATTTT. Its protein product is CSVELAGDTQYF.